Below are 30 T cell receptor beta chains sequenced from a single sample in a study of Graves' ophthalmopathy and Graves' hyperthyroidism. Transcripts of RNA were the source for amplifying TCR beta CDR3 regions. The workflow started with a first-round RT-PCR run with HTBI primers and then moved on to a second-round multiplex PCR. TCRdb passed the multiplex PCR reads through MiXCR, listing each CDR3 protein once. The repertoire includes about 620,000 distinct CDR3 sequences, about 20% of them detected once, and about 6.6% sits in the top ten. The specimen was peripheral blood. The receptors here all came from a woman aged 18-35 years with stable Graves' hyperthyroidism. Some clones in this sample may be carry-over from other donors' samples.

This clonotype was found many times. The V and J genes are TRBV20-1 and TRBJ2-7; 8 nucleotides match TRBD1. CDR3 length: 16 amino acids. The trim removed 3 bases at V and 4 bases at J, leaving 14 bases unmatched. Germline V gene data show CDR1 as DFQATT and CDR2 as SNEGSKA (reference sequence). The CDR3 reads CSASRQGAILRYEQYF. The CDR3 DNA sequence: TGCAGTGCTAGCAGGCAGGGGGCAATTCTTAGGTACGAGCAGTACTTC.

The chain links TRBV4-1 to TRBJ1-3; D is unresolved. CDR1 is MGHRA and CDR2 is YSYEKL in the germline V gene. V lost 0 bases, J lost 0 bases, and 9 bases lay in between. The CDR3 runs to 16 residues. The CDR3 nucleotides read TGCGCCAGCAGCCAAGAGGCGCTGCGCTCTGGAAACACCATATATTTT. The encoded protein is CASSQEALRSGNTIYF.

The gene calls are TRBV12-3 or TRBV12-4 and TRBJ1-6, with D perhaps matching TRBD1 (6 bases). V dropped 6 bases and J dropped 6 bases, with 12 bases sitting between them. CDR3 length: 14 amino acids. CDR3 nucleotides: TGTGCCAGCAGGGTGGGACAAATTAATTCACCCCTCCACTTT. Protein product: CASRVGQINSPLHF.

This clonotype was seen repeatedly, ten times or more. The chain uses TRBV30 and TRBJ1-1; the match to TRBD1 covers 7 bases. CDR3 length equals 14 residues. Germline lookup yields CDR1 GTSNPN and CDR2 SVGIG (reference sequence). With 2 bases clipped from V and 3 bases from J, the junction kept 6 bases outside the gene matches. The CDR3 region has the DNA TGTGCCTGGAGTAGGGGGCGCCGGGACACTGAAGCTTTCTTT. As protein: CAWSRGRRDTEAFF.

This clonotype has a count of ten or more. This rearrangement joins TRBV6-5 to TRBJ1-1, with 7 positions matching TRBD1. J gave up 10 bases and V 1 base, and 12 bases lay outside the gene matches. Germline V gene sequence: CDR1 MNHEY, CDR2 SVGAGI. The CDR3 covers 15 residues. The CDR3 DNA reads TGTGCCAGCAGTTACTACGGACAGGCTATAAGAGGAGCTTTCTTT. Its translation is CASSYYGQAIRGAFF.

The chain has TRBV20-1 and TRBJ1-5, with D unclear. V was trimmed by 8 bases and J by 0 bases, leaving 20 bases between them. Germline loops: CDR1 DFQATT, CDR2 SNEGSKA (reference sequence). The length of the CDR3 is 16 residues. CDR3 region: CSHMKLRGNSNQPQHF. Written as DNA, the CDR3 is TGCAGTCACATGAAGCTTCGAGGTAATAGCAATCAGCCCCAGCATTTT.

This chain links TRBV28 with TRBJ2-7; no clear D. V lost 4 bases to trimming and J lost 2 bases, with 9 bases between them. This CDR3 is 13 amino acids long. Germline CDR1 MDHEN, CDR2 SYDVKM. The CDR3 DNA sequence: TGTGCCAGCAGTTCTCGGGTACCCTACGAGCAGTACTTC. Amino acid sequence: CASSSRVPYEQYF.

This clonotype was seen a handful of times. V is TRBV20-1 and J is TRBJ1-5; a weak D match, TRBD1 (5 bases). Deletions cut 4 bases from V and 9 bases from J, with 22 bases between. Looked up from germline, CDR1 is DFQATT and CDR2 is SNEGSKA (reference sequence). The CDR3 has 15 residues. Here the CDR3 DNA reads TGCAGTGCTACACACCCTGGGACGGGTTCTTGGCCCCAGCATTTT. Amino acid sequence: CSATHPGTGSWPQHF.

This clonotype was counted ten times or more. DNA for the CDR3: TGCGCCAGCAGCTTGGGCAAGCAATGGAAGGGCCCGATCTATGGCTACACCTTC. Its protein is CASSLGKQWKGPIYGYTF. This chain joins TRBV5-1 and TRBJ1-2; D call uncertain. The CDR3 has 18 amino acids. V was clipped by 0 bases and J by 4 bases, with 22 bases between them. CDR1 and CDR2 (germline): SGHRS, YFSETQ.

This clonotype was counted only a few times. This clone may be a read error of a much larger clone one base away. The chain employs TRBV2 and TRBJ2-7, with TRBD2 matching over 8 bases. The germline gives CDR1 SNHLY, CDR2 FYNNEI. This CDR3 comprises 15 residues. CDR3 residues: CASGESGGRTYEQYF. CDR3 coding DNA: TGTGCCAGCGGTGAATCGGGAGGGCGAACCTACGAGCAGTACTTC.

This clonotype has ten or more counts. The genes are TRBV6-2 or TRBV6-3 and TRBJ1-1; unclear D gene. Trimming left V 7 bases short and J 0 bases short, with 15 bases between. The CDR3 is 15 residues long. Germline CDR1 reads MNHEY; CDR2 reads SVGEGT. CDR3 residues: CASNQDVPMNTEAFF. The CDR3, as DNA: TGTGCCAGCAATCAGGATGTCCCCATGAACACTGAAGCTTTCTTT.

V gene TRBV6-1 combines with J gene TRBJ1-1; D is perhaps TRBD1 (6 bases). V was shortened by 10 bases and J by 8 bases, with 14 bases between the two germline ends. CDR3 length equals 11 residues. Germline CDR1 reads MNHNS; CDR2 reads SASEGT. The CDR3 is CATHRGAEAFF. The DNA of the CDR3 is TGTGCCACCCATCGGGGGGCCGAAGCTTTCTTT.

At least ten counts were recorded for this clonotype. This chain links TRBV15 with TRBJ2-7; D gene unclear. CDR3 length: 16 residues. The V end was cut by 0 bases, the J end by 1 base, with 13 bases between. The germline gives CDR1 LNHNV, CDR2 YYDKDF (reference sequence). The CDR3, as DNA: TGTGCCACCAGCAGAGATGGTAGGTCCGCTTCCTACGAGCAGTACTTC. Protein: CATSRDGRSASYEQYF.

This clonotype was detected many times. The chain combines TRBV2 with TRBJ1-2; D may be TRBD1 (6 bases). The germline V gene encodes CDR1 SNHLY and CDR2 FYNNEI. This CDR3 is built from 14 residues. Trimming removed 9 bases at V and 2 bases at J, with 16 bases between. The CDR3 region is CARLRGVLNYGYTF. In nucleotides, the CDR3 is TGTGCCAGGCTCAGGGGCGTGTTAAACTATGGCTACACCTTC.

This clonotype was seen repeatedly, ten times or more. The chain couples TRBV20-1 to TRBJ2-5, with 12 nucleotides matching TRBD1. V lost 5 bases and J lost 5; bases outside the gene matches: 9. This CDR3 contains 15 residues. Germline CDR1 reads DFQATT; CDR2 reads SNEGSKA (reference sequence). The CDR3 reads CSAVGQGALWETQYF. In DNA, the CDR3 is TGCAGTGCTGTGGGACAGGGGGCCTTATGGGAGACCCAGTACTTC.

In its sample, this clonotype was seen many times. The chain couples TRBV12-3 or TRBV12-4 to TRBJ1-5, with a possible D match to TRBD1 (5 bases). V dropped 6 bases and J dropped 0 bases, with 18 bases sitting between them. The CDR3 is 17 amino acids. CDR3 sequence reads: CASSLSRTPYSNQPQHF. For the CDR3, the DNA is TGTGCCAGCAGCCTAAGCCGGACACCTTATAGCAATCAGCCCCAGCATTTT.

This clonotype was picked up a small number of times. This rearrangement joins TRBV18 to TRBJ1-1; no firm D call. The germline gives CDR1 KGHSH, CDR2 LQKENI. Trimming stripped 0 bases from V and 7 bases from J, with 9 bases between. The CDR3 spans 13 residues. As DNA, the CDR3 is TGTGCCAGCTCACCACCTAGCGGAATTGAAGCTTTCTTT. Residues: CASSPPSGIEAFF.

This sequence joins TRBV11-1 and TRBJ1-5, with D possibly TRBD1 on 5 matching bases. Germline CDR1 SGHAT, CDR2 FQDESV (reference sequence). The V gene lost 1 base and the J gene lost 6 bases, with 16 bases spanning the gap. The CDR3 totals 16 residues. The CDR3 DNA reads TGTGCCAGCAGCTTAGTTGCGACAGCTCTCGGTCAGCCCCAGCATTTT. It codes for CASSLVATALGQPQHF.

This clonotype was seen only a few times. The chain carries TRBV7-2 and TRBJ1-2; D is possibly TRBD1 (6 bases). The ends were cut back, 2 bases at V and 7 bases at J, with 17 bases in the middle. CDR3 length: 15 residues. Germline CDR1 SGHTA, CDR2 FQGNSA. The CDR3 DNA reads as TGTGCCAGCAGCTTATCCGGGACACGGGGGACTGGCTACACCTTC. It yields the protein CASSLSGTRGTGYTF.

This clonotype appeared many times. CDR3 loop: CSVEPTSGTETQYF. CDR3 nucleotides: TGCAGCGTGGAACCGACCAGCGGGACCGAGACCCAGTACTTC. The chain is built from TRBV29-1 and TRBJ2-5; TRBD2 agrees at 7 bases. The CDR3 spans 14 residues. Trimming cost V 6 bases and J 5 bases; bases outside gene matches: 12. The V gene's germline CDR1 is SQVTM and CDR2 ANQGSEA. Looking up the rest from reference TRBV29-1 and TRBJ2-5 gives the full variable domain: SAVISQKPSRDICQRGTSLTIQCQVDSQVTMMFWYRQQPGQSLTLIATANQGSEATYESGFVIDKFPISRPNLTFSTLTVSNMSPEDSSIYLCSVEPTSGTETQYFGPGTRLLVL.

This clonotype was picked up many times. The chain links TRBV6-5 to TRBJ2-7, with no clear D. In germline, CDR1 is MNHEY, CDR2 SVGAGI. The CDR3 length is 13 residues. Trimming left V 2 bases short and J 2 bases short, with 7 bases between. The CDR3 loop is CASSYRQTYEQYF. The CDR3 bases are TGTGCCAGCAGTTACAGGCAGACCTACGAGCAGTACTTC.

This clonotype showed up many times. The chain links TRBV6-1 to TRBJ2-7, with 10 bases matching TRBD1. The CDR3 totals 17 residues. Germline V gene lookup returns CDR1 MNHNS and CDR2 SASEGT. Trimming removed 1 base from V and 3 bases from J; junction bases left unmatched: 9. CDR3 sequence (DNA): TGTGCCAGCAGTGAAGTAGGGTTCGGGACAGGGGTCTACGAGCAGTACTTC. As protein: CASSEVGFGTGVYEQYF.

This clonotype came up many times. The chain employs TRBV19 and TRBJ1-1; TRBD1 aligns across 8 bases. The V and J ends lost 5 bases and 2 bases, in that order; junction bases with no gene match: 19. The CDR3 spans 19 residues. CDR1 is LNHDA, CDR2 SQIVND, per germline (reference sequence). Written as DNA, the CDR3 is TGTGCCAGTAGTCGAAGTATCGCAAGAGAGACAGGGGATAACACTGAAGCTTTCTTT. Translation: CASSRSIARETGDNTEAFF.

This clonotype was counted at least ten times. The rearrangement uses TRBV5-1 and TRBJ1-2; D is uncertain. Trimming left V 0 bases short and J 4 bases short, with 10 bases between. This CDR3 is 14 amino acids long. Looked up from germline, CDR1 is SGHRS and CDR2 is YFSETQ. The CDR3 nucleotides read TGCGCCAGCAGCTTGGGGGCGAACTTCTATGGCTACACCTTC. Protein: CASSLGANFYGYTF.

This clonotype was seen at least ten times. The chain uses TRBV6-2 or TRBV6-3 and TRBJ1-1; D perhaps matches TRBD1 (6 bases). Germline CDR1 reads MNHEY; CDR2 reads SVGEGT. This CDR3 has 13 amino acids. Trimming stripped 5 bases from V and 4 bases from J, with 11 bases between. In nucleotides, the CDR3 is TGTGCCAGCAGTCCCTGGGGGCGCACTGAAGCTTTCTTT. It translates to CASSPWGRTEAFF.

The chain is built from TRBV12-3 or TRBV12-4 and TRBJ1-1; 11 nucleotides line up with TRBD1. This CDR3 is 13 amino acids long. V trimming: 3 bases; J trimming: 13 bases; junction bases outside the gene matches: 7. CDR3 DNA sequence: TGTGCCAGCAGTTTCCGGGACAGGGGGTATGGTTTCTTT. Amino acids: CASSFRDRGYGFF.

Comment on this clonotype: A single base separates this from a much larger clone, so it may be a read error. The V and J genes are TRBV5-1 and TRBJ2-6, with a possible D match to TRBD1 (5 bases). Germline V gene data show CDR1 as SGHRS and CDR2 as YFSETQ. This CDR3 is built from 13 residues. The CDR3 reads CASSRSGAYVLTF. Written as DNA, the CDR3 is TGCGCCAGCAGCCGATCTGGGGCCTACGTCCTGACTTTC. The whole variable domain, remainder taken from reference TRBV5-1 and TRBJ2-6, is KAGVTQTPRYLIKTRGQQVTLSCSPISGHRSVSWYQQTPGQGLQFLFEYFSETQRNKGNFPGRFSGRQFSNSRSEMNVSTLELGDSALYLCASSRSGAYVLTFGAGSRLTVL.

A few counts support this clonotype. V is TRBV2 and J is TRBJ1-2; the match to TRBD1 covers 9 bases. V gave up 5 bases and J gave up 7 bases; unmatched junction bases: 8. CDR3 length: 14 amino acids. The V gene's germline CDR1 is SNHLY and CDR2 FYNNEI. The CDR3 DNA reads TGTGCCAGCAGTTCGGGACAGGGACAGGTTGGCTACACCTTC. It encodes CASSSGQGQVGYTF.

V usage is TRBV20-1 and J usage is TRBJ2-6; D is ambiguous. The germline V and J ends were trimmed by 1 base and 1 base, with 5 bases remaining between them. This CDR3 is built from 14 residues. The germline V gene encodes CDR1 DFQATT and CDR2 SNEGSKA (reference sequence). The CDR3 spells CSARAISGANVLTF. In DNA form, the CDR3 reads TGCAGTGCTAGAGCCATTTCTGGGGCCAACGTCCTGACTTTC.

This clonotype was picked up many times. V and J are TRBV4-1 and TRBJ1-5, with 9 nucleotides matching TRBD1. The trim removed 1 base at V and 2 bases at J, leaving 3 bases unmatched. From germline, CDR1 is MGHRA and CDR2 YSYEKL. CDR3 length equals 16 residues. CDR3 sequence reads: CASSQGQGVGNQPQHF. Written as DNA, the CDR3 is TGCGCCAGCAGCCAAGGACAGGGGGTTGGCAATCAGCCCCAGCATTTT.